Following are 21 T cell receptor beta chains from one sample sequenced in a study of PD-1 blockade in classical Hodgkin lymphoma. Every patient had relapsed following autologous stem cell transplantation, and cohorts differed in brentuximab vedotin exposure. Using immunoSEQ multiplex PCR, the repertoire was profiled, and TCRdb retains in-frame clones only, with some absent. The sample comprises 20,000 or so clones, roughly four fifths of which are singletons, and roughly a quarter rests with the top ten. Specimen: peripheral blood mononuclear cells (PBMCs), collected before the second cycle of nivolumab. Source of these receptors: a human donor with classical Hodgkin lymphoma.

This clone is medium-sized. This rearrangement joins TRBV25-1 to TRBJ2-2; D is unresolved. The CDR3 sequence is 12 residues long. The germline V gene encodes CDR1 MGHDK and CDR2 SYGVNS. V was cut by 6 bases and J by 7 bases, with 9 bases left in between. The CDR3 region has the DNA TGTGCCAGCAGAAGTGGACGCGGGGAGCTGTTTTTT. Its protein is CASRSGRGELFF.

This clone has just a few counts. The CDR3 nucleotides are TGTGCCAGCTCAGTCGGGGTCTCAGATACGCAGTATTTT. It is translated as CASSVGVSDTQYF. V is TRBV18 and J is TRBJ2-3, with D perhaps matching TRBD2 (5 bases). V lost 5 bases and J 4 bases, leaving 10 bases between the germline ends. This CDR3 has 13 amino acids. The germline V gene has CDR1 KGHSH and CDR2 LQKENI. Looking up the rest from reference TRBV18 and TRBJ2-3 gives the full variable domain: NAGVMQNPRHLVRRRGQEARLRCSPMKGHSHVYWYRQLPEEGLKFMVYLQKENIIDESGMPKERFSAEFPKEGPSILRIQQVVRGDSAAYFCASSVGVSDTQYFGPGTRLTVL.

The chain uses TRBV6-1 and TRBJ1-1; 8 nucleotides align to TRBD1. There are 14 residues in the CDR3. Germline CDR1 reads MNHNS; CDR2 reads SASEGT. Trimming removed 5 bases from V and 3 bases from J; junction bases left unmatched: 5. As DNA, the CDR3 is TGTGCCAGCAGTTTGGACAGGGCGGACACTGAAGCTTTCTTT. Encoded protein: CASSLDRADTEAFF.

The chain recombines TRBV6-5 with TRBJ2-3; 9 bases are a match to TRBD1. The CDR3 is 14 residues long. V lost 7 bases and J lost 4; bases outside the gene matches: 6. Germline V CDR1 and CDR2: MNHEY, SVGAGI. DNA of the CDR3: TGTGCCAGCACCCCAACAGGGGGCGCAGATACGCAGTATTTT. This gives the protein CASTPTGGADTQYF.

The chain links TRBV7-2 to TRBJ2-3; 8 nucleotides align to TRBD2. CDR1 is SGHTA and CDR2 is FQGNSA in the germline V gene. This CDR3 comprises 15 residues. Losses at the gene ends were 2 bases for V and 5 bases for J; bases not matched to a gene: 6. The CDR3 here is CASSLRPLAEDTQYF. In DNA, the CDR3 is TGTGCCAGCAGCTTAAGGCCACTAGCGGAAGATACGCAGTATTTT.

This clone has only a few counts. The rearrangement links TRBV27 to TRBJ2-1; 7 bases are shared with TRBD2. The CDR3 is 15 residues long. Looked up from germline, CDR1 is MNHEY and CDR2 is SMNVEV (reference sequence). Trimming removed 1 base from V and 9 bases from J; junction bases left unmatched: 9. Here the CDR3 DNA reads TGTGCCAGCAGTTTATTGGCGGGAGAGAGGATTGAGCAGTTCTTC. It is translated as CASSLLAGERIEQFF.

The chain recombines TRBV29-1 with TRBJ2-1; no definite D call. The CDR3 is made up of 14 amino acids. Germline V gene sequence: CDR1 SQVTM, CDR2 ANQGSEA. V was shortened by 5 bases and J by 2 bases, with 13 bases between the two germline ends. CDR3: CSVTSSLTYNEQFF. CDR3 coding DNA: TGCAGCGTTACCTCGAGCTTGACCTACAATGAGCAGTTCTTC.

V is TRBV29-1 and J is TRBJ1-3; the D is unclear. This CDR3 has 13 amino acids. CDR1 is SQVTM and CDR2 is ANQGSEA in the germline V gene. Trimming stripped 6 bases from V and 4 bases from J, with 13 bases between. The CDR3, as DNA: TGCAGCGTAGCATCGACTTTAGGAAACACCATATATTTT. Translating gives CSVASTLGNTIYF.

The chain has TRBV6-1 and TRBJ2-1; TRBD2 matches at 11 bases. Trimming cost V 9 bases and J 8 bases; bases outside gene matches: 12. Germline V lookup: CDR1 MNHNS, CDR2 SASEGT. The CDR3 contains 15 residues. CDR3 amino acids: CASSLAGGPVDEQFF. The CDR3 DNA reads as TGTGCCAGTTCATTAGCGGGAGGGCCGGTCGATGAGCAGTTCTTC.

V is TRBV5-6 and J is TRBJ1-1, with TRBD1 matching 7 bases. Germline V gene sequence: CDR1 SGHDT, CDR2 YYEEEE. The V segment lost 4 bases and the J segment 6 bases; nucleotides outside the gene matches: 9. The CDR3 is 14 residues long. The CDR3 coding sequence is TGTGCCAGCAGCCGGAGCAGGGGGTATTCTGAAGCTTTCTTT. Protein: CASSRSRGYSEAFF.

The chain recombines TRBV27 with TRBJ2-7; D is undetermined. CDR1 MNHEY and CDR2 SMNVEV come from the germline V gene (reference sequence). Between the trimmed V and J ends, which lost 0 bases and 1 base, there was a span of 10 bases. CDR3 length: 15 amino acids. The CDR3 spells CASSLSRVGSYEQYF. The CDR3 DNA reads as TGTGCCAGCAGTTTATCTCGGGTTGGTTCCTACGAGCAGTACTTC.

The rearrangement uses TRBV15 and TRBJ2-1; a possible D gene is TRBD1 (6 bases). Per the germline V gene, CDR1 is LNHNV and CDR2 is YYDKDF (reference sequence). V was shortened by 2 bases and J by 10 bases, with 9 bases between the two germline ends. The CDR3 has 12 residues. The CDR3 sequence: CATSRPGTEQFF. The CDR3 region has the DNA TGTGCCACCAGCAGACCTGGGACAGAGCAGTTCTTC. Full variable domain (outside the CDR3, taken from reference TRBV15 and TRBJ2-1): DAMVIQNPRYQVTQFGKPVTLSCSQTLNHNVMYWYQQKSSQAPKLLFHYYDKDFNNEADTPDNFQSRRPNTSFCFLDIRSPGLGDTAMYLCATSRPGTEQFFGPGTRLTVL.

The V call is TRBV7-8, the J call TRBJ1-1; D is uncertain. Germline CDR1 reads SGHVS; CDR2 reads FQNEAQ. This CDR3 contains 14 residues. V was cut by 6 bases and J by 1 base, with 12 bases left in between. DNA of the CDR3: TGTGCCAGCAGATCCATTCTGGCGAACACTGAAGCTTTCTTT. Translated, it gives CASRSILANTEAFF.

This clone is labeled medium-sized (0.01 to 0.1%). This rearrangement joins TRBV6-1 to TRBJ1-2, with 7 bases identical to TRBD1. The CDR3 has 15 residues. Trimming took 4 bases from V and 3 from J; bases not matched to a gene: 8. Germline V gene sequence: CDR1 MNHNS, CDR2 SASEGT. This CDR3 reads CASSAQTGTHYGYTF. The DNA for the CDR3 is TGTGCCAGCAGTGCCCAGACAGGGACACACTATGGCTACACCTTC.

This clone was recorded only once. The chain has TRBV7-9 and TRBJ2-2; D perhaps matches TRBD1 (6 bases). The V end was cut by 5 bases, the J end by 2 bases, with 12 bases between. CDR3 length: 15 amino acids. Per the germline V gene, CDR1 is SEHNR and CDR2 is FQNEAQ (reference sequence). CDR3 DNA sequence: TGTGCCAGCAGCACTAACAGGGCTAACACCGGGGAGCTGTTTTTT. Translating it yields CASSTNRANTGELFF.

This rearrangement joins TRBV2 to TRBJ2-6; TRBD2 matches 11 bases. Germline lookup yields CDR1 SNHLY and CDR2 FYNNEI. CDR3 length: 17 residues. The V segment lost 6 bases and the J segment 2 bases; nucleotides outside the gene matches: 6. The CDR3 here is CASRKLAGVTGANVLTF. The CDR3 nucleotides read TGTGCCAGCAGGAAACTAGCGGGAGTTACTGGGGCCAACGTCCTGACTTTC.

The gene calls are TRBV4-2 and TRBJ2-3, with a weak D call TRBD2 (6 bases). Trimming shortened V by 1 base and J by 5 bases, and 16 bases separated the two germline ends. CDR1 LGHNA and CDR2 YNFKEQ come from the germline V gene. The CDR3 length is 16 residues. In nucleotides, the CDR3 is TGTGCCAGCAGCCAAGTGAACGGGAGAGGTGGAGATACGCAGTATTTT. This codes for CASSQVNGRGGDTQYF.

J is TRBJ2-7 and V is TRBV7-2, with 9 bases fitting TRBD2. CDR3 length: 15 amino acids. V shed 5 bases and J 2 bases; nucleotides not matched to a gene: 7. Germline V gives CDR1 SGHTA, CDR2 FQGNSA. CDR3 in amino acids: CASSLERGAPYEQYF. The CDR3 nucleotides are TGTGCCAGCAGCCTCGAGCGGGGGGCCCCCTACGAGCAGTACTTC.

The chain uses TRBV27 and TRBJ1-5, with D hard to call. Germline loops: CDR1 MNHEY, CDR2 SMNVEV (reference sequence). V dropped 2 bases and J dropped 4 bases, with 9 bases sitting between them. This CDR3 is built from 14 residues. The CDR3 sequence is CASSLRRINQPQHF. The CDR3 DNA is TGTGCCAGCAGTTTAAGGCGGATAAATCAGCCCCAGCATTTT.

The CDR3 DNA reads TGCGCCAGCAGTGATAATTCACCCCTCCACTTT. Protein sequence: CASSDNSPLHF. This rearrangement joins TRBV10-2 to TRBJ1-6; the D is unclear. Per germline, CDR1 WSHSY and CDR2 SAAADI. V shed 3 bases and J shed 6 bases, with 0 bases lying between them. CDR3 length equals 11 residues.

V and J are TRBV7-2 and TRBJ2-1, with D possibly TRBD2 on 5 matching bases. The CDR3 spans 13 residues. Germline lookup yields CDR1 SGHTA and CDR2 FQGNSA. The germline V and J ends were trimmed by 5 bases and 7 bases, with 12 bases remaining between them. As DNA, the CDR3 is TGTGCCAGCAGCGGGAGTCGTGTAAATGAGCAGTTCTTC. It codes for CASSGSRVNEQFF.